This paragraph covers one TCR beta chain sequence. This clone's antigen is unknown. No much larger clone exists at a distance of one base, and base qualities are not known. In the ophthalmopathy patients, disease was moderately to severely active, with a Clinical Activity Score of 3 or more, a NOSPECS grade of 4 or more, and a duration of less than 3 months. Patients with uncontrolled infections, other autoimmune diseases, pregnancy or lactation were excluded. Diagnoses relied on clinical symptoms, serum thyroxine and TRAb, thyroid ultrasound and orbital computed tomography. PBMCs were isolated from about 10 ml of fresh peripheral blood by Ficoll-Paque density gradient centrifugation. Total RNA was extracted using Trizol reagent, and RNA quality was assessed on an Agilent 2100 Bioanalyzer. The V and J ends are trimmed by 0 bases and 7 bases, leaving 7 bases between them. The CDR3 runs 12 amino acids, cysteine and phenylalanine included. The read is trimmed to its CDR3 DNA, 36 bases read in frame from base 1. Via the germline V gene, CDR1 is SGHRS and CDR2 YFSETQ.

This entry belongs to a study of T cells in Graves' hyperthyroidism and ophthalmopathy (dated 2019 in TCRdb). Looking at the study overall: Peripheral blood was sampled at the time of initial diagnosis, prior to any treatment. To identify distinguishing TCR V-J signatures, a discovery cohort of about 100 patients was used, comprising 43 with Graves' ophthalmopathy and under 60 with stable Graves' hyperthyroidism. Prospective prediction of ophthalmopathy was tested in an independent validation cohort of fewer than 20 hyperthyroidism patients and some 17 patients who later progressed to ophthalmopathy. The approximately 98 discovery patients were randomly divided into training and test sets at a 7:3 ratio. In addition, the study compared T-cell repertoires in thyroid tissue and in blood from five or six Graves' hyperthyroidism patients. After blood sampling, hyperthyroidism patients were treated with methimazole at a starting dose of 30 mg daily, and ophthalmopathy patients were treated with high-dose intravenous methylprednisolone. The paper describes TCR Vbeta CDR3 sequencing of more than 120 peripheral blood samples, made up of roughly 45 ophthalmopathy patients, around 73 hyperthyroidism patients and 17 progressor patients.

Amplification of TCR beta CDR3 regions was carried out from RNA transcripts. For the first round of RT-PCR on the TCR CDR3, the HTBI primer set was used together with the Qiagen OneStep RT-PCR kit. A second multiplex PCR round built the libraries, followed by size selection and purification. The libraries were sequenced on an Illumina HiSeq2000 using paired-end 100 bp reads. The authors' analysis ran thus. SOAPnuke was used to process the raw data, with reads discarded if the reads contained adapters or uncalled bases, had a mean Phred below 15, or lacked an exact constant-primer or identifier match. High-quality paired reads were merged using COPE v1.2.5, and each unique nucleotide sequence was defined as a clonotype. Clonotypes were aligned to IMGT TRBV, TRBD and TRBJ reference segments using MiTCR v1.1. Analysis was restricted to V-J combinations with a frequency above 0.0001, which covered 98% to 99.2% of repertoires. The TCS score was defined as F50 (clonal expansion) divided by E x V (chaos), with BLOSUM62-based TCRdist calculated between CDR3 peptides within each V-J. Welch's t-statistics and random forest reduced 514 V-J features to 10 to 15, which were used in a naive Bayes classifier (R e1071). TCRdb reprocessed the public reads (quality trimming at Q25 with fastp, clone calling with MiXCR) and kept in-frame beta chains. For every CDR3 protein sequence, its rows merge into one entry that carries the most common genes and DNA. TCRdb, not the authors, supplied the V and J calls. This sample has about 380,000 distinct CDR3 sequences in its table, and less than 20% of those were observed once. Over 35% of the sample is in the top ten clones.

Broader findings and caveats from the paper: Ophthalmopathy was separated from stable hyperthyroidism by a 13 V-J signature model, with around 90% sensitivity and roughly 81% specificity obtained in cross-validation and 80%/75% obtained in testing. Most expanded thyroid clonotypes (frequency above 0.001) were also detected in blood, suggesting blood repertoires may reflect thyroid immune responses. Sample size was not statistically predetermined, and investigators were not blinded to group allocation. In validation, the model predicted progression to ophthalmopathy a median of 6.5 months before onset, with about 64% sensitivity and about 72% specificity.

Sequencing was performed on blood. The origin of this receptor is a man between 18 and 35 years old with Graves' ophthalmopathy. The chain joins TRBV5-1 to TRBJ1-1, with TRBD1 tentatively as D gene (6 bases match). The CDR3 region: CASSLEQGEAFF. In nucleotide form, the sequence is TGCGCCAGCAGCTTGGAACAGGGTGAAGCTTTCTTT.